This is a list of T cell receptor beta chains from one sample in a study of graft-versus-host responses after intestinal transplantation. No antigen has been assigned to these receptors. Libraries were prepared by immunoSEQ multiplex PCR; TCRdb keeps only in-frame clonotypes and omits some of them. The table lists about 89,000 clones, under 95% of them singletons, with 1.5% to 2.5% in the top ten. The material was unstimulated CD8+ T cells sorted from spleen or lymph node cells, obtained before intestinal transplant. These receptors were obtained from a human donor who received an intestinal transplant. Each CDR3 is given with its conserved first and last residue. D genes are given only for firm matches. Part of the rows lack a size; the others show once, few, many or a class for expanded clones.

>TRBV19|-|TRBJ1-2|-
TGTGCCAGTAGTTGGGGGGAATATGGCTACACCTTC
CASSWGEYGYTF
>TRBV19|-|TRBJ1-1|TRBD1
TGTGCCAGTACCCTCGGACAGGGACAGACTGAAGCTTTCTTT
CASTLGQGQTEAFF
>TRBV11-2|-|TRBJ1-1|-
TGTGCCAGCAGCTTAGCAGGGTCCACTGTCACTGAAGCTTTCTTT
CASSLAGSTVTEAFF
>TRBV6-5|few|TRBJ1-4|TRBD1
TGTGCCAGCAGCGACAGGGGAACTAATGAAAAACTGTTTTTT
CASSDRGTNEKLFF
>TRBV10-1|-|TRBJ2-2|TRBD1
TGCGCCAGCAGCGGGACAGGGAACACCGGGGAGCTGTTTTTT
CASSGTGNTGELFF
>TRBV7-2|-|TRBJ1-5|TRBD1
TGTGCCAGCAGCCTACAGGGGGTCCTCAATCAGCCCCAGCATTTT
CASSLQGVLNQPQHF
>TRBV27|-|TRBJ1-3|TRBD1
TGTGCCAGCAGTTTGCAGGGGGCGAGAGGAAACACCATATATTTT
CASSLQGARGNTIYF
>TRBV10-3|-|TRBJ2-5|-
TGTGCCATCAGTGAAGTGGGCGGGGAGACCCAGTACTTC
CAISEVGGETQYF
>TRBV4-3|-|TRBJ1-1|-
TGCGCCAGCAGCCAAGATGGACAGAAGTCCACTGAAGCTTTCTTT
CASSQDGQKSTEAFF
>TRBV7-8|-|TRBJ2-1|TRBD2
TGTGCCAGCAGCCCGCGGACTAGCGGGGAATACAATGAGCAGTTCTTC
CASSPRTSGEYNEQFF
>TRBV6-5|-|TRBJ2-5|-
TGTGCCTCTAGCCGCGGGTACCAAGAGACCCAGTACTTC
CASSRGYQETQYF
>TRBV6-5|-|TRBJ2-1|TRBD1
TGTGCCAGCAGTCCCGGACAGGGAGCCTACAATGAGCAGTTCTTC
CASSPGQGAYNEQFF
>TRBV5-8|-|TRBJ1-1|TRBD1
TGTGCCAGCAGCTTGGGGACAGGGAGAGCTTTCTTT
CASSLGTGRAFF
>TRBV27|-|TRBJ2-1|-
TGTGCCAGCAGTACCACAGGGAATGAGCAGTTCTTC
CASSTTGNEQFF
>TRBV27|-|TRBJ2-1|-
TGTGCCAGCAGTTTATCAGGGTCTAGCGAGAATGAGCAGTTCTTC
CASSLSGSSENEQFF
>TRBV19|-|TRBJ1-2|-
TGTGCCACCAAGGATCAGTGTACGGTGGGGCCTCGCTTCCAAATTAACTATGGCTACACCTTC
CATKDQCTVGPRFQINYGYTF
>TRBV9|-|TRBJ1-1|-
TGTGCCAGCAGCGGAACCTCGGGGTTGGCAGCTTTCTTT
CASSGTSGLAAFF
>TRBV7-9|-|TRBJ2-2|TRBD2
TGTGCCAGCAGCTTCACCGGGACTAGCGGGGGGAGAAACACCGGGGAGCTGTTTTTT
CASSFTGTSGGRNTGELFF
>TRBV9|-|TRBJ2-3|TRBD2
TGTGCCAGCAGCGATAGCGGGGTGTACACAGATACGCAGTATTTT
CASSDSGVYTDTQYF
>TRBV7-8|-|TRBJ1-5|-
TGTGCCAGCAGCTTAGCCGCCAGGGGCAGCAATCAGCCCCAGCATTTT
CASSLAARGSNQPQHF
>TRBV2|-|TRBJ2-7|-
TGTGCCAGCAGTGACACGGGAACTCCCTACGAGCAGTACTTC
CASSDTGTPYEQYF
>TRBV9|-|TRBJ1-3|-
TGTGCCAGCAGCGTAGCTTCAGGGTCTCTCTCTGGAAACACCATATATTTT
CASSVASGSLSGNTIYF
>TRBV7-6|-|TRBJ2-7|TRBD1
TGTGCCAGCAGCCTAGGACAGGGGGCCTACGAGCAGTACTTC
CASSLGQGAYEQYF
>TRBV7-9|-|TRBJ1-1|-
TGTGCCACCTCCGAGACAATGAACACTGAAGCTTTCTTT
CATSETMNTEAFF
>TRBV7-9|-|TRBJ2-3|-
TGTGCCAGCAGCCGACCCGGGAGCACAGATACGCAGTATTTT
CASSRPGSTDTQYF
>TRBV12-5|-|TRBJ1-1|-
TGTGCTAGTGCCTCGGGGGGAGACACTGAAGCTTTCTTT
CASASGGDTEAFF
>TRBV27|-|TRBJ2-3|TRBD2
TGTGCCAGCAGTTCCCACTCTAGCGGGGGGACAGATACGCAGTATTTT
CASSSHSSGGTDTQYF
>TRBV2|-|TRBJ2-5|TRBD2
TGTGCCAGCAGTGGGCTAGCGGAAGAGACCCAGTACTTC
CASSGLAEETQYF
>TRBV14|-|TRBJ1-4|-
TGTGCCAGCAGCCAAATAGCCTTTAATGAAAAACTGTTTTTT
CASSQIAFNEKLFF
>TRBV5-1|-|TRBJ1-4|-
TGCGCCAGCAGCCTCCGGGCGGGGCGGAATAATGAAAAACTGTTTTTT
CASSLRAGRNNEKLFF
>TRBV11-2|once|TRBJ2-7|-
TGTGCCAGCACCCCCCCAAACCTTGACGGGTACGAGCAGTACTTC
CASTPPNLDGYEQYF
>TRBV30|-|TRBJ1-2|TRBD1
TGTGCCTGGTCGACAGGGGTGGCTTGGACTAACTATGGCTACACCTTC
CAWSTGVAWTNYGYTF
>TRBV7-8|-|TRBJ2-1|-
TGTGCCAGCAGCTTAGAGGGAACTAGAAATGAGCAGTTCTTC
CASSLEGTRNEQFF
>TRBV29-1|-|TRBJ2-1|-
TGCAGCGTTGATTCTAGGCAGTCGATTAGCGATGAGCAGTTCTTC
CSVDSRQSISDEQFF
>TRBV6-6|-|TRBJ1-5|-
TGTGCCAGCAGTTACGCTAATGAACCCAATCAGCCCCAGCATTTT
CASSYANEPNQPQHF
>TRBV7-9|-|TRBJ2-7|-
TGTGCCAGCAGCAACAGGACAGACGTTACTTACGAGCAGTACTTC
CASSNRTDVTYEQYF
>TRBV9|once|TRBJ2-2|TRBD2
TGTGCCAGCAGCGTCCAACTAGCGGGGGGCCACACCGGGGAGCTGTTTTTT
CASSVQLAGGHTGELFF
>TRBV10-3|-|TRBJ1-1|-
TGTGCCATCAGTGAGTCTAGTCAGGGAACGAACACTGAAGCTTTCTTT
CAISESSQGTNTEAFF
>TRBV5-1|-|TRBJ2-1|-
TGCGCCAGCAGCTTGGAGGGACTGTGGCATGAGCAGTTCTTC
CASSLEGLWHEQFF
>TRBV7-9|once|TRBJ1-2|-
TGTGCCAGCAGCCCGGCCGCGGTTGGGTATGGCTACACCTTC
CASSPAAVGYGYTF
>TRBV30|-|TRBJ1-5|-
TGTGCCTGGAGTGATGGGAGAATCAATCAGCCCCAGCATTTT
CAWSDGRINQPQHF
>TRBV18|-|TRBJ1-5|-
TGTGCCAGCTCACCACCCCAGAATTATAGCAATCAGCCCCAGCATTTT
CASSPPQNYSNQPQHF
>TRBV7-8|once|TRBJ1-1|-
TGTGCCAGCAGCTTTGCCGGGAACACTGAAGCTTTCTTT
CASSFAGNTEAFF
>TRBV9|-|TRBJ2-5|TRBD1
TGTGCCAGCAGCACCTCCCGGGACAGGGGATCGTGGGAGACCCAGTACTTC
CASSTSRDRGSWETQYF
>TRBV7-9|-|TRBJ2-3|TRBD2
TGTGCCAGCAGCCTGACTAGCGGGGTAACAGATACGCAGTATTTT
CASSLTSGVTDTQYF
>TRBV5-4|-|TRBJ2-3|TRBD2
TGTGCCAGCAGCTTAACTAGCGGGGGGGCAGATACGCAGTATTTT
CASSLTSGGADTQYF
>TRBV5-1|-|TRBJ2-7|-
TGCGCCAGCAGCTTGGAAGCGGACCTCTCCTACGAGCAGTACTTC
CASSLEADLSYEQYF
>TRBV9|-|TRBJ2-3|-
TGTGCCAGCAGCCTTACAGATACGCAGTATTTT
CASSLTDTQYF
>TRBV6-1|few|TRBJ1-3|TRBD1
TGTGCCAGCAGTGAACTGACAGGGAAACGAAACACCATATATTTT
CASSELTGKRNTIYF
>TRBV7-9|-|TRBJ2-1|-
TGTGCCAGCAGCTTAGCCGCTATGGATGAGCAGTTCTTC
CASSLAAMDEQFF
>TRBV10-2|-|TRBJ2-3|-
TGCGCCAGCAGTGAGCCAGTAGATACGCAGTATTTT
CASSEPVDTQYF
>TRBV27|-|TRBJ2-7|-
TGTGCCAGCAGTTCTGGTTTAGGGGGGGAATACGAGCAGTACTTC
CASSSGLGGEYEQYF
>TRBV30|-|TRBJ1-1|-
TGTGCCGGAGGCTTTCTGGGGACTGAAGCTTTCTTT
CAGGFLGTEAFF
>TRBV4-2|once|TRBJ2-1|TRBD2
TGTGCCAGCAGCCAAGAGACTAGCGCCGATGAGCAGTTCTTC
CASSQETSADEQFF
>TRBV27|-|TRBJ2-5|TRBD2
TGTGCCAGCACCCGGCTAGCGGGGGGGCACGAGACCCAGTACTTC
CASTRLAGGHETQYF
>TRBV4-1|once|TRBJ1-1|-
TGCGCCAGCAGCCAAGATAATGGGGGGTCTAGGGGAGAAGCTTTCTTT
CASSQDNGGSRGEAFF
>TRBV5-6|-|TRBJ2-2|-
TGTGCCAGCAGCACCGGGGTGTCTGGCGGGGAGCTGTTTTTT
CASSTGVSGGELFF
>TRBV6-5|-|TRBJ2-7|-
TGTGCCAGCAGGGCAGAGGGGGTCGCCTACGAGCAGTACTTC
CASRAEGVAYEQYF
>TRBV2|few|TRBJ1-6|-
TGTGCCAGCAGAGGCGTTGACAGGAATTCACCCCTCCACTTT
CASRGVDRNSPLHF
>TRBV2|-|TRBJ2-7|-
TGTGCCAGCAGTGGAATTAGCGGTGAGCAGTACTTC
CASSGISGEQYF